These T cell receptor beta chains were read from a single sample in a study of Ad26.COV2.S vaccination and SARS-CoV-2 variants. Some clones are missing from TCRdb's copy, which holds only in-frame ones; the method was immunoSEQ multiplex PCR. The sample carries roughly 270,000 clones, 70% to 90% recorded once. The material was peripheral blood, obtained in a trial of Ad26.COV2.S vaccine versus placebo. These receptors came from a person between 18 and 60 years old who received the Ad26.COV2.S COVID-19 vaccine or a placebo. The CDR3 runs from the conserved cysteine through the conserved F or W. The D gene is left open where the match is weak. Clone sizes are given selectively: once, few, many, or a class where the clone is expanded.

J: TRBJ1-2; size: .; D: .; V: TRBV3-1/TRBV3-2; DNA: TGTGCCAGCAGCCGAAATTTCGACACCGAAGCTAACTATGGCTACACCTTC; CDR3: CASSRNFDTEANYGYTF
J: TRBJ2-3; size: .; D: .; V: TRBV4-1; DNA: TGCGCCAGCAGCCAAGATTTGAAGGACCTTGTCACAGATACGCAGTATTTT; CDR3: CASSQDLKDLVTDTQYF
J: TRBJ1-5; size: .; D: .; V: TRBV19; DNA: TGTGCCAGTACCTCCTGGGGGGGACGCAGCAATCAGCCCCAGCATTTT; CDR3: CASTSWGGRSNQPQHF
J: TRBJ1-1; size: .; D: .; V: TRBV5-5; DNA: TGTGCCAGCAGCTTGGAATTGCCGGAGAACACTGAAGCTTTCTTT; CDR3: CASSLELPENTEAFF
J: TRBJ2-7; size: .; D: .; V: TRBV7-2; DNA: TGTGCCAGCAGCTTTGGAAGGGAATCCTACGAGCAGTACTTC; CDR3: CASSFGRESYEQYF
J: TRBJ1-1; size: .; D: .; V: TRBV7-6; DNA: TGTGCCAGCAGCTTAGTTCCCGACAGGATGAACACTGAAGCTTTCTTT; CDR3: CASSLVPDRMNTEAFF
J: TRBJ2-2; size: .; D: .; V: TRBV27; DNA: TGTGCCAGCAGTTTGGTAGGGAGTGCTCCGGGCACCGGGGAGCTGTTTTTT; CDR3: CASSLVGSAPGTGELFF
J: TRBJ1-2; size: .; D: .; V: TRBV9; DNA: TGTGCCAGCAGCGAAGGGACGGCACCCTATGGCTACACCTTC; CDR3: CASSEGTAPYGYTF
J: TRBJ2-1; size: .; D: TRBD2; V: TRBV7-9; DNA: TGTGCCAGCAGCTATACTAGCGGCACCTACAATGAGCAGTTCTTC; CDR3: CASSYTSGTYNEQFF
J: TRBJ1-2; size: .; D: .; V: TRBV2; DNA: TGTGCCAGCAGTGAAACCCCGAGGGGCGCATCTTATGGCTACACCTTC; CDR3: CASSETPRGASYGYTF
J: TRBJ2-4; size: .; D: .; V: TRBV10-3; DNA: TGTGCCATCAGTGAGTCGCGCCTCCTGGAGGGGGTCAAAAACATTCAGTACTTC; CDR3: CAISESRLLEGVKNIQYF
J: TRBJ1-2; size: few; D: .; V: TRBV7-8; DNA: TGTGCCAGCAGCTTACAGGGGCGAGGGTCCTATGGCTACACCTTC; CDR3: CASSLQGRGSYGYTF
J: TRBJ2-7; size: .; D: TRBD1; V: TRBV7-8; DNA: TGTGCCAGCAGCTTAGCGTATATCGTCGGGTGGACAGGGGGAAAAATTACCTACGAGCAGTACTTC; CDR3: CASSLAYIVGWTGGKITYEQYF
J: TRBJ1-6; size: .; D: TRBD1; V: TRBV30; DNA: TGTGCCTGGAGGGGAGGGGGCGGTTATTCACCCCTCCACTTT; CDR3: CAWRGGGGYSPLHF
J: TRBJ2-2; size: .; D: .; V: TRBV27; DNA: TGTGCCAGCAGTTTAGAGCCCCCAGGGCGCGCGAACACCGGGGAGCTGTTTTTT; CDR3: CASSLEPPGRANTGELFF
J: TRBJ1-1; size: once; D: .; V: TRBV5-1; DNA: TGCGCCAGCAGCTTGACCGGGCCCACTGAAGCTTTCTTT; CDR3: CASSLTGPTEAFF